Each of the 8 T cell receptor beta chains below was sequenced from the same sample in a study of blood T cell repertoires in COVID-19. Generated by immunoSEQ multiplex PCR, the TCRdb table keeps only in-frame clones and is missing some. The sample yields about 230,000 clones, roughly 85% seen once. The sequenced sample was peripheral blood. Receptors originate from a man aged 40-55 years with acute or convalescent COVID-19.

The rearrangement joins TRBV3-1 (or the pseudogene TRBV3-2) to TRBJ1-2, with 10 bases fitting TRBD1. CDR1 and CDR2 from the germline V gene are LGHDT and YNNKEL (reference sequence). V gave up 6 bases and J gave up 6 bases; unmatched junction bases: 22. The CDR3 covers 19 residues. The CDR3 reads CASSPGRGTGAPRVDGYTF. The CDR3 coding sequence is TGTGCCAGCAGTCCCGGAAGAGGGACAGGGGCGCCTAGGGTAGATGGCTACACCTTC.

The chain carries TRBV2 and TRBJ2-1; 11 nucleotides line up with TRBD2. Germline V gene lookup returns CDR1 SNHLY and CDR2 FYNNEI. The CDR3 length is 15 residues. The trim removed 6 bases at V and 4 bases at J, leaving 5 bases unmatched. For the CDR3, the DNA is TGTGCCAGCAGAACTACTAGCGGGGGTTACAATGAGCAGTTCTTC. This gives the protein CASRTTSGGYNEQFF.

The V call is TRBV19, the J call TRBJ1-4, with D perhaps matching TRBD1 (5 bases). Deletions cut 7 bases from V and 0 bases from J, with 15 bases between. The CDR3 totals 16 residues. CDR1 and CDR2 from the germline V gene are LNHDA and SQIVND (reference sequence). The DNA of the CDR3 is TGTGCCAGTAAGGGGACCCCGGGGGCAACTAATGAAAAACTGTTTTTT. It encodes CASKGTPGATNEKLFF.

This sequence joins TRBV6-5 and TRBJ2-3; 9 nucleotides agree with TRBD2. CDR1 and CDR2 from the germline V gene are MNHEY and SVGAGI. V gave up 5 bases and J gave up 4 bases; unmatched junction bases: 7. The length of the CDR3 is 15 residues. CDR3 residues: CASSTLAGGADTQYF. In DNA, the CDR3 is TGTGCCAGCAGTACCCTGGCGGGGGGGGCAGATACGCAGTATTTT.

This chain uses TRBV5-1 with TRBJ2-1; 8 bases fit TRBD2. This CDR3 spans 15 amino acids. CDR1 SGHRS and CDR2 YFSETQ come from the germline V gene. V dropped 3 bases and J dropped 4; count of bases not matched to a gene: 6. DNA of the CDR3: TGCGCCAGCAGCTCGAGCGGGGGAGATTACAATGAGCAGTTCTTC. Protein sequence: CASSSSGGDYNEQFF. Based on the CDR3 plus reference TRBV5-1 and TRBJ2-1, the full variable domain is KAGVTQTPRYLIKTRGQQVTLSCSPISGHRSVSWYQQTPGQGLQFLFEYFSETQRNKGNFPGRFSGRQFSNSRSEMNVSTLELGDSALYLCASSSSGGDYNEQFFGPGTRLTVL.

The rearrangement links TRBV10-3 to TRBJ1-2; 8 nucleotides line up with TRBD1. V dropped 4 bases and J dropped 7; count of bases not matched to a gene: 11. Germline lookup yields CDR1 ENHRY and CDR2 SYGVKD. The CDR3 is made up of 15 amino acids. The CDR3 here is CAISGPSTGVGGYTF. CDR3 in DNA: TGTGCCATCAGTGGGCCCTCGACAGGGGTGGGTGGCTACACCTTC.

The gene calls are TRBV3-1 (or the pseudogene TRBV3-2) and TRBJ2-1, with 15 bases matching TRBD2. The germline gives CDR1 LGHDT, CDR2 YNNKEL (reference sequence). This CDR3 is 19 amino acids long. J lost 7 bases, V lost 4 bases, and 14 bases had no gene match. The CDR3 nucleotides read TGTGCCAGCAGCCGGGACATCTCATCCGGGACTAGCGGGGGGAATGAGCAGTTCTTC. Amino acids: CASSRDISSGTSGGNEQFF.

This clone was found a few times. The genes are TRBV5-1 and TRBJ2-7; 9 bases are a match to TRBD1. J gave up 0 bases and V 4 bases, and 8 bases lay outside the gene matches. This CDR3 has 16 amino acids. Germline loops: CDR1 SGHRS, CDR2 YFSETQ. The DNA for the CDR3 is TGCGCCAGCAGCCCCCAGGGGACAGGGATCTCCTACGAGCAGTACTTC. Translating gives CASSPQGTGISYEQYF. Filled out from reference TRBV5-1 and TRBJ2-7, the complete variable domain reads KAGVTQTPRYLIKTRGQQVTLSCSPISGHRSVSWYQQTPGQGLQFLFEYFSETQRNKGNFPGRFSGRQFSNSRSEMNVSTLELGDSALYLCASSPQGTGISYEQYFGPGTRLTVT.